This T cell receptor beta chain was identified in a study of T cell responses to AZD1222 COVID-19 vaccine listed by TCRdb under 2021. The study in broad terms: TCR sequencing was performed for roughly 250 trial participants, of whom around 200 were given two doses of AZD1222 and approximately 25 were given two doses of MenACWY control vaccine. Enrollment into the trials was organized by age into subgroups of 18-55, 56-69 and 70-plus years, and those subgroups contained approximately 160, 26 and 62 TCR-sequenced participants, respectively.

V and J lose 3 bases and 0 bases, and a span of 12 bases separates them. Spanning cysteine to phenylalanine, the CDR3 consists of 16 amino acids. Only CDR3 DNA remains: 48 bases, in frame from the first base. CDR1 and CDR2 (MGHDK, SYGVNS) derive from the germline V gene. In light of the paper, this sample's time point label describes: about 28 days (+/-7) after the second vaccine dose. AZD1222 recipients with second doses at about 4 weeks or about 12 weeks were pooled, because spike-specific TCR depth and breadth did not differ between schedules. Samples from vaccinated people were obtained from the UK trials COV001 and COV002, which included a single-blind randomized controlled phase 2/3 trial of AZD1222 (ChAdOx1 nCoV-19) in healthy adults. Trial participant PBMC samples were collected at day 0 and day 28 after the second dose for TCRbeta chain sequencing. What the authors observed across the whole study: No day 14 peak-response samples were available, so repertoires were characterized only after the peak T cell response. CD4 TCRs associated with the vaccine covered the entire spike protein, and the dominant responses were in regions 160-218 and 743-854. Epitopes outside the regions mutated in the B.1.351 and B.1.1.7 variants were reportedly recognized by nearly half of the unique spike-specific TCRs. Conclusions about previously exposed vaccinees are limited because only six or seven AZD1222 recipients were SARS-CoV-2 seropositive at baseline. The 56-69-year group was small, and its depth increase did not reach significance, likely because of low power. Spike-specific TCR breadth and depth rose significantly after two AZD1222 doses compared with day 0 and with MenACWY recipients. Participants were mostly white British and included more females than males, and it was suggested by the authors that clonal diversity may have been underestimated.

The CDR3 regions of human TCRbeta chains were analyzed by immunosequencing. The authors processed their data as follows. Repertoire TCRs were checked for matches against a reference library of SARS-CoV-2-specific TCRs that had been generated using the MIRA antigen-specificity platform. Breadth was defined as the fraction of unique TCRs that were SARS-CoV-2-associated, and depth was defined as the fraction of total T cells that were SARS-CoV-2-associated. Using the MIRA data, each spike-specific TCR was mapped to the spike region that the TCR reacts to and placed in a CD4 or CD8 class. Log10-transformed breadth and depth values were compared by one-way ANOVA with Sidak's multiple comparisons tests. Not all clones reach the TCRdb copy of this immuneACCESS table, which keeps in-frame sequences only. Checked studies attribute under half of the gap to unresolved V genes and leave the rest unexplained. The D gene and trimming were derived from the DNA, and the V and J assignments and clone size from that table. This sample comprises around 65,000 clones, 81% of them detected only once. The ten largest clones represent over 20% of the sample.

For this clone: No antigen is known for it. No per-base quality is available; no much larger clone lies one base away.

This sample comprised peripheral blood, obtained 28 days after the second AZD1222 dose. The receptor was derived from an adult who received the AZD1222 COVID-19 vaccine. This chain joins TRBV25-1 to TRBJ2-1, with the D gene too uncertain to name. CDR3 reads: CASSDPQVLSYNEQFF. The DNA sequence is as follows: TGTGCCAGCAGTGACCCCCAGGTTCTCTCCTACAATGAGCAGTTCTTC.